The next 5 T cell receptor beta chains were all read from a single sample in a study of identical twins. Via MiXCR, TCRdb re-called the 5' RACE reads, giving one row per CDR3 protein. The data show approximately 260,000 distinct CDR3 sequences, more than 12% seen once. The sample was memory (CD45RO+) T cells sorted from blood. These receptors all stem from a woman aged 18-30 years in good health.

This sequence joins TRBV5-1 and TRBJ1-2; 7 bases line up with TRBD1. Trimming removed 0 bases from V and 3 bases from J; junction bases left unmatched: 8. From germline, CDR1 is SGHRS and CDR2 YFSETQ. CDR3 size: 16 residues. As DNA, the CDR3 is TGCGCCAGCAGCTTGGACACGGGACAGAGCGACTATGGCTACACCTTC. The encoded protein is CASSLDTGQSDYGYTF.

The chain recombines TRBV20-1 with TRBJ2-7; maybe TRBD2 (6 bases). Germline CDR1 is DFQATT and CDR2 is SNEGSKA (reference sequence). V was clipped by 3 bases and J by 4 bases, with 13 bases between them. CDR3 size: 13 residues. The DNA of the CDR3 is TGCAGTGCTAGCGGGAGAGGCCCGTACGAGCAGTACTTC. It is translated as CSASGRGPYEQYF.

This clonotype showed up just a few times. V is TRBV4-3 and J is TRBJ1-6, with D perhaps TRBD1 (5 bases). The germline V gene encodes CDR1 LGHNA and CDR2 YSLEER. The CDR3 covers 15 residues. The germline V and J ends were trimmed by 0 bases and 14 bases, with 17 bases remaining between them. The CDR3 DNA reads TGCGCCAGCAGCCAAGATTACGACAGCAGGTTGGCCCTCCACTTT. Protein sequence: CASSQDYDSRLALHF.

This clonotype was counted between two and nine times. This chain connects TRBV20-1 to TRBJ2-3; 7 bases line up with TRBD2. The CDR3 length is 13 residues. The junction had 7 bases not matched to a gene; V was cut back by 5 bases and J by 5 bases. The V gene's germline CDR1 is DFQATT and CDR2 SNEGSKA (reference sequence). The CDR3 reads CSAVRGRGDTQYF. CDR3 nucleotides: TGCAGTGCTGTGCGGGGGAGGGGAGATACGCAGTATTTT.

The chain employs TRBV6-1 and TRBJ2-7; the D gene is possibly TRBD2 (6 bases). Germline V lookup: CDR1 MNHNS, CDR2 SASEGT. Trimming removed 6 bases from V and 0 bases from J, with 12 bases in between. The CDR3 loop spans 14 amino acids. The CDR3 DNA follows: TGTGCCAGCAGGAGGGGACTGAACTCCTACGAGCAGTACTTC. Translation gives CASRRGLNSYEQYF.